These 10 T cell receptor beta chains share one sample of origin, sequenced in a study of blood T cell repertoires in COVID-19. Some clones are missing from TCRdb's copy, which holds only in-frame ones; the method was immunoSEQ multiplex PCR. The sample has tens of thousands of clones; 70% to 80% are singletons. The sequenced sample consisted of peripheral blood. The receptors were gathered from a human donor in a cohort sampled during active COVID-19.

The V and J genes are TRBV28 and TRBJ2-5; no firm D call. The V end lost 2 bases, the J end lost 0 bases, and 4 bases lay between the germline ends. This CDR3 has 13 amino acids. Germline V gene sequence: CDR1 MDHEN, CDR2 SYDVKM. CDR3 sequence reads: CASSLVYQETQYF. Written as DNA, the CDR3 is TGTGCCAGCAGTTTAGTCTACCAAGAGACCCAGTACTTC.

The chain uses TRBV10-3 and TRBJ2-5; no clear D gene. Trimming cost V 11 bases and J 5 bases, with 15 bases left between them. CDR1 is ENHRY, CDR2 SYGVKD, per germline. CDR3 length: 12 amino acids. CDR3 nucleotides: TGTGCCGGCGGCGGAACTGGCGAGACCCAGTACTTC. As protein: CAGGGTGETQYF.

The V and J genes are TRBV11-3 and TRBJ2-5; 10 bases fit TRBD1. The CDR3 extends over 15 amino acids. The germline gives CDR1 SGHNT, CDR2 YENEEA. V dropped 1 base and J dropped 2; count of bases not matched to a gene: 1. The CDR3 loop reads CASSLGTGGQETQYF. The CDR3 DNA sequence: TGTGCCAGCAGCTTAGGGACAGGGGGGCAAGAGACCCAGTACTTC.

V and J are TRBV5-6 and TRBJ1-2; 7 bases fit TRBD1. The V and J ends lost 4 bases and 2 bases, in that order; junction bases with no gene match: 2. This CDR3 region has 13 residues. CDR1 and CDR2 from the germline V gene are SGHDT and YYEEEE. In nucleotides, the CDR3 is TGTGCCAGCAGCGGGGGACAGAACTATGGCTACACCTTC. Translating it yields CASSGGQNYGYTF.

V is TRBV5-5 and J is TRBJ2-2; TRBD2 matches at 8 bases. J was trimmed by 4 bases and V by 4 bases; bases with no gene match: 12. The CDR3 totals 17 residues. Germline assignment: CDR1 SGHKS and CDR2 YYEKEE (reference sequence). The CDR3 sequence is CASSQSRTSRVTGELFF. The CDR3 DNA follows: TGTGCCAGCAGCCAATCCCGGACTAGCCGGGTCACCGGGGAGCTGTTTTTT.

The rearrangement links TRBV28 to TRBJ2-3; 16 nucleotides match TRBD2. Trimming took 8 bases from V and 2 from J; bases not matched to a gene: 7. Germline values: CDR1 MDHEN, CDR2 SYDVKM. The CDR3 contains 17 residues. CDR3 region: CASSGLAGGISTDTQYF. CDR3 sequence (DNA): TGTGCCAGCTCGGGACTAGCGGGAGGGATATCCACAGATACGCAGTATTTT.

This sequence joins TRBV7-2 and TRBJ1-6, with 8 nucleotides matching TRBD1. This CDR3 contains 15 residues. Germline lookup yields CDR1 SGHTA and CDR2 FQGNSA. The V gene end was trimmed by 5 bases and the J gene end by 9 bases; junction bases not matched to a gene: 9. CDR3 nucleotides: TGTGCCAGCAGCCTTTACAGGGGGTTGGGTTCACCCCTCCACTTT. Translation gives CASSLYRGLGSPLHF. The variable domain in full, completed from reference TRBV7-2 and TRBJ1-6, reads GAGVSQSPSNKVTEKGKDVELRCDPISGHTALYWYRQSLGQGLEFLIYFQGNSAPDKSGLPSDRFSAERTGGSVSTLTIQRTQQEDSAVYLCASSLYRGLGSPLHFGNGTRLTVT.

The CDR3 loop reads CASSLRDSLPNQPQHF. DNA of the CDR3: TGTGCCAGCAGTTTACGGGACAGCCTCCCCAATCAGCCCCAGCATTTT. The rearrangement joins TRBV6-6 to TRBJ1-5; 7 nucleotides line up with TRBD1. Germline trimming cut 4 bases from V and 3 bases from J; bases unmatched to any gene: 9. This CDR3 is built from 16 residues. Germline V CDR1 and CDR2: MNHNY, SVGAGI (reference sequence).

The chain couples TRBV29-1 to TRBJ2-5; 11 bases align to TRBD1. Germline values: CDR1 SQVTM, CDR2 ANQGSEA. The CDR3 contains 13 residues. J lost 4 bases, V lost 3 bases, and 1 base had no gene match. For the CDR3, the DNA is TGCAGCGTTGACGGGACAGGGGGAGAGACCCAGTACTTC. This translates into CSVDGTGGETQYF.

The rearrangement joins TRBV7-2 to TRBJ2-2, with D perhaps matching TRBD1 (6 bases). The V end lost 7 bases, the J end lost 5 bases, and 17 bases lay between the germline ends. The CDR3 length is 15 residues. Germline lookup yields CDR1 SGHTA and CDR2 FQGNSA. CDR3 protein: CASTITGLVTGELFF. The DNA for the CDR3 is TGTGCCAGCACCATCACAGGGTTGGTGACCGGGGAGCTGTTTTTT.